This T cell receptor beta chain was identified in a study of regulatory T cells in long-lasting Graves disease. Study information: Over 5 years on antithyroid drugs plus positive TSH receptor antibodies marked Graves' disease as persistent. Findings and caveats of the study: Persistent cases favored TRBV28, TRBJ1-2 and TRBJ2-5. The researchers studied only peripheral blood, not thyroid tissue.

Time point in this sample: persistent/refractory GD, antithyroid drugs over 5 years with positive TRAb. PBMC RNA was the source of the TCR library. EDTA tubes collected 7.5 to 9.5 milliliters of peripheral blood. A word on this clonotype: What it binds is unknown.

Libraries of TCR beta came from iRepertoire HTBI primers plus Arm-PCR of CDR3 regions. MiXCR was run by TCRdb on the multiplex PCR reads, yielding one entry per CDR3 protein. The top ten clones hold roughly 8% of a sample with around 510,000 distinct CDR3 sequences, under 25% of them seen once. Germline V gene data show CDR1 as SEHNR and CDR2 as FQNEAQ (reference sequence). V dropped 7 bases and J dropped 1 base, with 22 bases sitting between them. The CDR3 is 17 residues long. Here the sequenced sample was peripheral blood mononuclear cells (PBMCs), taken when the disease was refractory, from a patient treated with antithyroid drugs. This chain links TRBV7-9 with TRBJ2-5; D perhaps matches TRBD2 (6 bases). This clonotype was sampled from a female donor with Graves disease. The chain's CDR3 is CASTSGLAPGVQETQYF. The CDR3 DNA follows: TGTGCCAGCACCTCAGGGTTGGCCCCGGGGGTCCAAGAGACCCAGTACTTC.